This entry describes one T cell receptor (beta chain). The antigen is undetermined. The sample is drawn from a study of T cell repertoires in cytomegalovirus infection. Looking at the study overall: Peptides in the study included HLA-C-restricted and HLA-B-restricted CMV epitopes. Through public TCR beta signatures, both CMV infection and matching HLA type were indicated.

TCRdb passed the reads through MiXCR, listing each CDR3 protein once. This table has fewer than 150,000 distinct CDR3 sequences, about 33% appearing once. Germline V gives CDR1 LGHNA, CDR2 YSLEER. V lost 1 base to trimming and J lost 2 bases, with 9 bases between them. This CDR3 is built from 15 residues. Material: CD8+ T cells from cultured PBMCs, obtained from culture after CMV antigen stimulation. This clonotype originated in a human donor in good health (CMV status not recorded). Some clones in this sample may be carry-over from other donors' samples. The chain uses TRBV4-3 and TRBJ1-5; no clear D. In DNA, the CDR3 is TGCGCCAGCAGCCAAGGAGAGTCGGGCAATCAGCCCCAGCATTTT. Residues: CASSQGESGNQPQHF.